This T cell receptor beta chain was found in a study of T cell changes during pregnancy in multiple sclerosis. TCRdb keeps only in-frame clones here, not all; method: immunoSEQ multiplex PCR. The top ten hold 2.6% of the sample, which has 55,000 to 65,000 clones, about 93% seen once. This TCR derives from a female donor with multiple sclerosis, enrolled in a pregnancy study. Sequenced here: CD8+ T cells from peripheral blood mononuclear cells, sampled in the third trimester of pregnancy.

CDR3 DNA: TGTGCCAGCAGCGATAGCGGGAGCTCCTACAATGAGCAGTTCTTC. Amino acids: CASSDSGSSYNEQFF. The rearrangement uses TRBV9 and TRBJ2-1, with 9 bases that match TRBD2. The V segment lost 3 bases and the J segment 0 bases; nucleotides outside the gene matches: 1. Looked up from germline, CDR1 is SGDLS and CDR2 is YYNGEE. The CDR3 extends over 15 amino acids.